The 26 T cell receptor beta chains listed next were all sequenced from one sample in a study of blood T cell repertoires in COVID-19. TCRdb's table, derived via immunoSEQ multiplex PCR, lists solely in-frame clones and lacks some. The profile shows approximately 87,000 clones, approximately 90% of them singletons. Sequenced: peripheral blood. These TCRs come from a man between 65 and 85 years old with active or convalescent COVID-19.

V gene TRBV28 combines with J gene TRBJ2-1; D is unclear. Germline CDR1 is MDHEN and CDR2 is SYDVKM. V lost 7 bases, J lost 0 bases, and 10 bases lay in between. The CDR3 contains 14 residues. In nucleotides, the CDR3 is TGTGCCAGCAAGTTCCCGAGCTCCTACAATGAGCAGTTCTTC. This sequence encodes CASKFPSSYNEQFF.

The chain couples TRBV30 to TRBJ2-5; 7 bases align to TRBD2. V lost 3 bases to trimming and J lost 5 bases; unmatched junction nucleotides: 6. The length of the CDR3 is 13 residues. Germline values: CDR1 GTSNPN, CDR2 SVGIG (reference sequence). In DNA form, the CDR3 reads TGTGCCTGGAGCATGGGAGGGAGGGAGACCCAGTACTTC. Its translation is CAWSMGGRETQYF. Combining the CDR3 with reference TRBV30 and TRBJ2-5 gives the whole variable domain SQTIHQWPATLVQPVGSPLSLECTVEGTSNPNLYWYRQAAGRGLQLLFYSVGIGQISSEVPQNLSASRPQDRQFILSSKKLLLSDSGFYLCAWSMGGRETQYFGPGTRLLVL.

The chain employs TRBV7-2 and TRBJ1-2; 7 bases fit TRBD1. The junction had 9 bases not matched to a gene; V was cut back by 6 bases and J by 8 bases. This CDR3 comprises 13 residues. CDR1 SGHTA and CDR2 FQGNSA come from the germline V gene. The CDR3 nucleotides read TGTGCCAGCAGTTCTAGGACAGGAGAGGGCTACACCTTC. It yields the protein CASSSRTGEGYTF.

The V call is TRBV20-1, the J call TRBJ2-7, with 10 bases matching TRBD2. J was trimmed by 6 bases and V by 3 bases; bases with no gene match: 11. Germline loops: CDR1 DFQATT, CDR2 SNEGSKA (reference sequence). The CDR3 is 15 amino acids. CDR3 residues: CSASIGGAGGSEQYF. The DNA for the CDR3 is TGCAGTGCTAGTATTGGTGGAGCGGGAGGGAGCGAGCAGTACTTC.

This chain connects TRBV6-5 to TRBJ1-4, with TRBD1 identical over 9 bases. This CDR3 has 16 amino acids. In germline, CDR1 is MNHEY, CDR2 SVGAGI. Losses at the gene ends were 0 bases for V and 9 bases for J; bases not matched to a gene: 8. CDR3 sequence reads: CASSYSAQGAVKKLFF. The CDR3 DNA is TGTGCCAGCAGTTACTCGGCACAGGGGGCGGTTAAAAAACTGTTTTTT.

The CDR3 nucleotides are TGTGCCAGCTCCCCTCCCGGGGTGAGTCAGCCCCAGCATTTT. This translates into CASSPPGVSQPQHF. The chain uses TRBV18 and TRBJ1-5; unclear D gene. The V and J ends lost 6 bases and 6 bases respectively, with 15 bases between them. The CDR3 contains 14 residues. Germline V gene data show CDR1 as KGHSH and CDR2 as LQKENI.

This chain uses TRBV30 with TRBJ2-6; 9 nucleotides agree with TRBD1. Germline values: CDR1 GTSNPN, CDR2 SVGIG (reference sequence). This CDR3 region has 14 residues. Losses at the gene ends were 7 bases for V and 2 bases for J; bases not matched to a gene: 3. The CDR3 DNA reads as TGTGCCTTGGACAGGGGCGCTGGGGCCAACGTCCTGACTTTC. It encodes CALDRGAGANVLTF.

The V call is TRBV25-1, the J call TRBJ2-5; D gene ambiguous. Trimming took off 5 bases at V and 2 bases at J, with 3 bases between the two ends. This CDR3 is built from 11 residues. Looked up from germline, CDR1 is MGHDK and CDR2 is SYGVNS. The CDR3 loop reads CASSPQETQYF. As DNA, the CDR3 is TGTGCCAGCAGTCCTCAAGAGACCCAGTACTTC.

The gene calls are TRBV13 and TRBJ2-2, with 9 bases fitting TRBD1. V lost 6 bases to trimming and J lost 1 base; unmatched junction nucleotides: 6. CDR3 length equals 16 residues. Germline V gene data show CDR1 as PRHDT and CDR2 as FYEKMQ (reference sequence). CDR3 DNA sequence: TGTGCCAGCAGATCACGGACAGGGGTGAACACCGGGGAGCTGTTTTTT. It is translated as CASRSRTGVNTGELFF.

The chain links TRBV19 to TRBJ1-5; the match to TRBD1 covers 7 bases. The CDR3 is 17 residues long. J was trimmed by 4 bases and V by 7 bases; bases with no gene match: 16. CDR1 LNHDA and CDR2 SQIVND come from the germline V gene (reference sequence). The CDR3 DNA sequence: TGTGCCAGTACTGACCGGACAGGCCTACTAAGGAATCAGCCCCAGCATTTT. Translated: CASTDRTGLLRNQPQHF.

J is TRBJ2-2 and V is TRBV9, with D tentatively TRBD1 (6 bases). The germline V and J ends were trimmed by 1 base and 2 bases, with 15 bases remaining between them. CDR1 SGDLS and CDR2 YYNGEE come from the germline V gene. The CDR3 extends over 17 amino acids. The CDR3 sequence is CASSVRAGVVNTGELFF. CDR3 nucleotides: TGTGCCAGCAGCGTAAGGGCAGGGGTTGTTAACACCGGGGAGCTGTTTTTT.

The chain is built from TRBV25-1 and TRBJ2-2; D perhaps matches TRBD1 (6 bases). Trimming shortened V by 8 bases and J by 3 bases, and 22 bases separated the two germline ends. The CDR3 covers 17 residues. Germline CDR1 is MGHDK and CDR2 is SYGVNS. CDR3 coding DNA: TGTGCCAGCCGAAGGACAGTAAACACGCGAGACACCGGGGAGCTGTTTTTT. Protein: CASRRTVNTRDTGELFF.

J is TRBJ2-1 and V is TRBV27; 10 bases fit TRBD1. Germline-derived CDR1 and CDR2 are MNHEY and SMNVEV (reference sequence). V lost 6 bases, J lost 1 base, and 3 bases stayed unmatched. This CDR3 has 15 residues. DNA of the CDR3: TGTGCCAGCAGCTTGGGACAGGGGTCCTACAATGAGCAGTTCTTC. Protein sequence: CASSLGQGSYNEQFF.

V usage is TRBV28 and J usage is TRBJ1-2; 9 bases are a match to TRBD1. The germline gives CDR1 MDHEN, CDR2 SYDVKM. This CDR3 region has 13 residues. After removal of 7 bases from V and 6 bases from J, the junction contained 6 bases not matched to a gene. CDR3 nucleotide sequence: TGTGCCAGCATTCACAGGGGGCGCGATGGCTACACCTTC. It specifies CASIHRGRDGYTF.

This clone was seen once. The CDR3 spells CSARRDSNEQFF. CDR3 DNA: TGCAGCGCACGAAGGGACAGCAATGAGCAGTTCTTC. The chain carries TRBV29-1 and TRBJ2-1, with 7 bases fitting TRBD1. V lost 7 bases to trimming and J lost 6 bases; unmatched junction nucleotides: 6. The germline V gene has CDR1 SQVTM and CDR2 ANQGSEA. CDR3 length: 12 residues.

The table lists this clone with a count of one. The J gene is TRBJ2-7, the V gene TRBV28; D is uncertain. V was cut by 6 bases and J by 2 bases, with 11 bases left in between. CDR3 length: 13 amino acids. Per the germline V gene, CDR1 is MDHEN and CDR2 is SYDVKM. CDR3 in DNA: TGTGCCAGCAGGTCTACCTACGCCTACGAGCAGTACTTC. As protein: CASRSTYAYEQYF.

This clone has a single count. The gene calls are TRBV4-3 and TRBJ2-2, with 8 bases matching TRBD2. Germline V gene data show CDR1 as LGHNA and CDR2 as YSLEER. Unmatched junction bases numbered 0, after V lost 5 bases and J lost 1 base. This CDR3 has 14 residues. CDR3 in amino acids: CASSTSGNTGELFF. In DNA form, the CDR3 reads TGCGCCAGCAGCACTAGCGGGAACACCGGGGAGCTGTTTTTT.

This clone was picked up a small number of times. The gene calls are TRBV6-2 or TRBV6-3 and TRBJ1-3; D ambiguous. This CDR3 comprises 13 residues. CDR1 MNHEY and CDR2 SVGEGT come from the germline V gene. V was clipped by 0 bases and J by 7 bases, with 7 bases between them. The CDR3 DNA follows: TGTGCCAGCAGTTACTCGATACAGAACACCATATATTTT. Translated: CASSYSIQNTIYF.

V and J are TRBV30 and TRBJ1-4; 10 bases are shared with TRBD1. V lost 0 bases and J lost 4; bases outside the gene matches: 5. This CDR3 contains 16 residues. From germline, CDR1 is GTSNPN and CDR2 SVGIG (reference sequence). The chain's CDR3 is CAWSVGQGVINEKLFF. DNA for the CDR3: TGTGCCTGGAGTGTTGGACAGGGGGTCATTAATGAAAAACTGTTTTTT.

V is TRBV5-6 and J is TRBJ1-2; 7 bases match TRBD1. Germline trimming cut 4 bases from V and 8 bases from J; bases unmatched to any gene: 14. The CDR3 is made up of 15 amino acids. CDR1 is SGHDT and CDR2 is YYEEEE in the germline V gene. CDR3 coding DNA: TGTGCCAGCAGCGGTGGCATAGGGGGCTCTTACGGCTACACCTTC. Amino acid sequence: CASSGGIGGSYGYTF.

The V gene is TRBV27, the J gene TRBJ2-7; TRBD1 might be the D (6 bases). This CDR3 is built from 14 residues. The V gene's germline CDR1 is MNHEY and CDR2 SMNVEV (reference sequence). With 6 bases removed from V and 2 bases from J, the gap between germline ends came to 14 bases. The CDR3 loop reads CASRVQGPAYEQYF. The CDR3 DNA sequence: TGTGCCAGCAGAGTACAGGGACCGGCCTACGAGCAGTACTTC.

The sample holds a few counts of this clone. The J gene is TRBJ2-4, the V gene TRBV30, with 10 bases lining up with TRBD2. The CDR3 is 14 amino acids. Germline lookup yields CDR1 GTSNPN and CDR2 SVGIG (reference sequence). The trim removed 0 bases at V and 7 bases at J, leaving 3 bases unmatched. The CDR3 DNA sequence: TGTGCCTGGAGTGTAGAGCGGGAGGGGAACATTCAGTACTTC. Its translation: CAWSVEREGNIQYF.

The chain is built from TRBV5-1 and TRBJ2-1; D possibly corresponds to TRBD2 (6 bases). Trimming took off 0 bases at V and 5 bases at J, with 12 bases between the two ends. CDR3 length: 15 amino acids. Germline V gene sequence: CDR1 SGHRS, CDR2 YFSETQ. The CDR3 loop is CASSLGSSVDNEQFF. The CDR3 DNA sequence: TGCGCCAGCAGCTTGGGGTCTAGCGTTGACAATGAGCAGTTCTTC.

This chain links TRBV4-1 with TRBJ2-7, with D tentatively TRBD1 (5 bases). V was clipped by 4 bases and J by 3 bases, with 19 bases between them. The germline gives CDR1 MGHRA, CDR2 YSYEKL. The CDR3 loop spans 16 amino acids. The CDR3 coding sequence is TGCGCCAGCAGCCCCCGTGCGGCCCAGGGAATCTACGAGCAGTACTTC. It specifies CASSPRAAQGIYEQYF.

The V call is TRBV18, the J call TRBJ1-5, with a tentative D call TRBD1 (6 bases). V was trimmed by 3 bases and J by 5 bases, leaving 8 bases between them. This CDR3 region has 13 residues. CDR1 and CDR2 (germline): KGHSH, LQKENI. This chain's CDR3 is CASSPGTHQPQHF. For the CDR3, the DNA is TGTGCCAGCTCACCCGGGACACATCAGCCCCAGCATTTT.

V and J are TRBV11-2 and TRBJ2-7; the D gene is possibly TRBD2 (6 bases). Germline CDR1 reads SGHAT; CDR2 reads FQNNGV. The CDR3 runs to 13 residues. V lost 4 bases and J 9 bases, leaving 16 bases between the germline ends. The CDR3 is CASSSATVGGQYF. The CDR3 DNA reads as TGTGCCAGCAGCTCAGCGACGGTGGGGGGGCAGTACTTC.